This record covers a single TCR beta chain. This clonotype has a count of ten or more. Its binding antigen is unknown. No much larger clone is present one base from it, and per-base qualities are unavailable. The CDR3 runs 13 amino acids, cysteine and phenylalanine included. The entry retains the CDR3 DNA only, 39 bases that are in frame from base 1. V is clipped by 6 bases and J by 0 bases, and the sequence between their germline boundaries is 11 bases long. From the germline V gene (reference sequence), CDR1 is DFQATT and CDR2 is SNEGSKA. Amplification of TCR beta CDR3 regions was carried out from RNA transcripts. A first-round RT-PCR of the TCR CDR3 used the HTBI primer set with the Qiagen OneStep RT-PCR kit. The libraries were constructed in a second round of multiplex PCR and then size-selected and purified. Libraries were sequenced paired-end with 100 bp reads on an Illumina HiSeq2000. The original methods were these. Raw data were processed with SOAPnuke, discarding reads with adapters, uncalled bases, mean Phred below 15, or no exact constant-primer or identifier match. High-quality paired reads were merged with COPE v1.2.5, and unique nucleotide sequences were defined as clonotypes. MiTCR v1.1 was used to align clonotypes to the IMGT TRBV, TRBD and TRBJ reference segments. Only V-J combinations with frequency above 0.0001, covering about 99% of repertoires, were analysed. A TCS score was defined as the ratio of F50 (clonal expansion) to E x V (chaos), with BLOSUM62-based TCRdist applied between CDR3 peptides within each V-J. Welch's t-statistics and random forest reduced around 510 V-J features to 13, which were used in a naive Bayes classifier (R e1071). TCRdb cleaned the public reads at Q25 with fastp, built clones with MiXCR and kept in-frame beta chains. Every distinct CDR3 protein forms one entry, paired with its most common genes and DNA. The V and J calls and clone size are TCRdb's, not the authors'. The sample yields some 740,000 distinct CDR3 sequences; 11% to 15% were counted once. The leading ten clones occupy about a tenth of the sample.

The record originates from a study of T cells in Graves' hyperthyroidism and ophthalmopathy (dated by TCRdb to between 2019 and 2020). The study in broad terms: Peripheral blood samples were taken at initial diagnosis, before any treatment was given. TCR V-J signatures able to tell the groups apart were searched for in a discovery cohort of 90 to 100 patients, of whom around 42 had Graves' ophthalmopathy and 57 had stable Graves' hyperthyroidism. Prospective prediction of ophthalmopathy was tested in an independent validation cohort of some 19 hyperthyroidism patients and 17 patients who later progressed to ophthalmopathy. The approximately 90 discovery patients were randomly split 7:3 into training and test sets. Thyroid tissue and blood T-cell repertoires from about 6 Graves' hyperthyroidism patients were also compared in the study. After sampling, hyperthyroidism patients received methimazole starting at 30 mg daily, and ophthalmopathy patients received high-dose intravenous methylprednisolone. According to the paper, TCR Vbeta CDR3 sequencing was carried out on 135 peripheral blood samples, which came from 40 to 45 ophthalmopathy, approximately 78 hyperthyroidism and about 17 progressor patients. Results the study describes overall, beyond this receptor: No statistical method was used to set the sample size in advance, and investigators knew the group allocation. Blood samples also contained most of the expanded thyroid clonotypes (frequency above 0.001), which suggests that blood repertoires may reflect thyroid immune responses. A 13 V-J signature model separated ophthalmopathy from stable hyperthyroidism, with about 88% sensitivity and 81% to 83% specificity in cross-validation and 80%/75% in testing. During validation, the model predicted progression to ophthalmopathy a median of approximately 6 months ahead of onset, with 70.59% sensitivity and 72.22% specificity.

A patient counted as having stable Graves' hyperthyroidism if no progression to ophthalmopathy occurred over 18 months of follow-up. The hyperthyroidism patients were between 18 and 65 years old and newly diagnosed, with a disease duration of less than 2 months. Exclusion was applied to patients with uncontrolled infections, other autoimmune diseases, pregnancy or lactation. Diagnoses relied on clinical symptoms, serum thyroxine and TRAb, thyroid ultrasound and orbital computed tomography. PBMCs were isolated from about 9.1 ml of fresh peripheral blood by Ficoll-Paque density gradient centrifugation. Total RNA was extracted with Trizol reagent, and quality was checked on an Agilent 2100 Bioanalyzer.

In this chain, TRBV20-1 is recombined with TRBJ1-1, with TRBD1 perhaps the D gene, on 6 matching bases. Sequencing input: blood. This sequence was found in a woman younger than 35 with Graves' hyperthyroidism. The DNA sequence is TGCAGTGCCACAAACAGGGTGAACACTGAAGCTTTCTTT. Translated, it gives CSATNRVNTEAFF.